This paragraph reports one T cell receptor (beta chain). What this receptor recognizes is not known. Nothing much larger sits one base from this clone, and base qualities are not available. The immunoSEQ Assay, a bias-controlled multiplex PCR, was used to amplify TCRbeta CDR3 regions from genomic DNA. The study's own analysis went as follows. The number of nucleated cells in each sample was estimated by amplification of reference gene primers within the assay. To quantify the absolute abundance of each unique TCRbeta CDR3 rearrangement, sequence reads were collapsed and filtered. For each sample, productive Simpson clonality was calculated as the square root of Simpson's diversity index over productive rearrangements. TCRdb took over this immuneACCESS table, retaining in-frame rearrangements with V and J assigned. Such tables are incomplete; in checked studies, under half of the missing clones stem from an unresolved V gene, and the remainder is unexplained. D and trimming were read from the DNA, whereas the V and J calls and clone size are those reported in that table. The sample contains approximately 110,000 clones, 70% to 90% of them found a single time. Roughly 1.4% of the sample lies in the top ten.

The CDR3 spans 15 residues, from the cysteine through the phenylalanine. CDR3 DNA is the only sequence kept; it has 45 bases, read in frame from the first base. CDR1 SGHTA and CDR2 FQGNSA are derived from the germline V gene. The germline V end is reduced by 1 base and the J end by 7 bases; junction bases left unmatched: 3. The sample belongs to a study of blood T cell repertoires in COVID-19 (TCRdb year 2020). Regarding the study in general: Collaborator samples came from the United States, Italy and Spain and covered acute and convalescent phases of COVID-19. The material from the prospective study consisted of cDNA or gDNA derived from T cells, B-cell-depleted T cells, or PBMCs. The dataset comprised deeply sampled blood TCRbeta repertoires from subjects exposed to, actively infected with, or recovered from COVID-19. The repertoires were released in a freely available public database intended as a resource for research on the immune response to SARS-CoV-2. Samples were obtained from the ongoing ImmuneRACE study (first 160 participants) and from some 1,300 subjects provided by 6 global collaborators. A de-identified subject ID, COVID-19 status, age in years and sex were almost always included in the sample metadata. Where HLA class I and class II types were available, the types were taken from metadata supplied by the sample provider, not from assay-based typing. Study-wide findings and limitations: The amount of clinical and demographic metadata varied by source and participant and was provided uncurated.

Collaborating institutions collected whole blood in K2EDTA tubes following their own protocols. For TCRbeta analysis, collaborators shipped samples as frozen whole blood, isolated PBMCs, or DNA extracted from either of those sample types. Specimen: peripheral blood. This TCR was sampled from a man between 40 and 49 years old with acute or convalescent COVID-19. The sequence joins TRBV7-2 to TRBJ2-1; 11 bases in the junction line up with TRBD2. The CDR3 here reads CASSLEIAGGNEQFF. The DNA sequence is given as TGTGCCAGCAGCTTAGAAATAGCGGGGGGGAATGAGCAGTTCTTC.